The clone carrying this T cell receptor (beta chain) was seen only once. What it binds is not known. Using immunoSEQ multiplex PCR, the repertoire was profiled, and TCRdb retains in-frame clones only, with some absent. The sample contains tens of thousands of clones, approximately 88% of which appear only once. This record belongs to a study of OX40 agonist ivuxolimab in advanced cancers. Study at large: The study enrolled dose-escalation patients with hepatocellular carcinoma, melanoma, renal cell or head and neck cancer. Study-wide findings and caveats: Expanded clones were, on average, more numerous among CD8+ T cells than CD4+. The expanded peripheral T cells' antigen specificity was not determined.

Blood got drawn at baseline, again on cycle 4 day 1, and then on cycle 7 day 1. CDR3 length equals 14 residues. The ends lost 5 bases at V and 1 base at J; junction bases unmatched: 3. Germline V gives CDR1 SQVTM, CDR2 ANQGSEA. Sequencing was performed on CD4+ or CD8+ T cells sorted from blood, taken in a trial of the OX40 agonist ivuxolimab. V is TRBV29-1 and J is TRBJ2-2, with TRBD1 identical over 8 bases. The origin of this receptor is an adult with an advanced solid tumor such as melanoma, head and neck, liver or kidney cancer. The CDR3 sequence is CSVRGTGNTGELFF. CDR3 coding DNA: TGCAGCGTTAGGGGGACAGGGAACACCGGGGAGCTGTTTTTT.